The 7 T cell receptor beta chains listed next were all sequenced from one sample in a study of control samples from healthy donors and cancer patients. Clones were sequenced by immunoSEQ multiplex PCR, and TCRdb holds only the in-frame ones, with some missing. The sample carries about 180,000 clones, more than 80% recorded once. The material sequenced was blood. These receptors came from a man aged 30 to 45 in good health.

The chain is built from TRBV5-5 and TRBJ1-5; D not certain. Deletions cut 4 bases from V and 1 base from J, with 27 bases between. CDR1 is SGHKS and CDR2 is YYEKEE in the germline V gene (reference sequence). The CDR3 has 20 residues. The CDR3 DNA follows: TGTGCCAGCAGCGTAGGGCCGGGCAGAGCCCTTGGGTTGAGCAATCAGCCCCAGCATTTT. Its translation: CASSVGPGRALGLSNQPQHF.

This rearrangement joins TRBV19 to TRBJ2-3; TRBD2 matches at 9 bases. Germline V gives CDR1 LNHDA, CDR2 SQIVND (reference sequence). Trimming removed 1 base from V and 4 bases from J; junction bases left unmatched: 6. The CDR3 contains 16 residues. CDR3 in amino acids: CASSIAQREAPDTQYF. DNA for the CDR3: TGTGCCAGTAGTATAGCTCAGCGGGAGGCCCCAGATACGCAGTATTTT.

The chain couples TRBV5-1 to TRBJ1-6, with D perhaps matching TRBD1 (6 bases). The CDR3 has 16 residues. CDR1 SGHRS and CDR2 YFSETQ come from the germline V gene. V was shortened by 0 bases and J by 5 bases, with 12 bases between the two germline ends. CDR3: CASSLVGGADNSPLHF. The DNA of the CDR3 is TGCGCCAGCAGCTTGGTGGGGGGCGCGGATAATTCACCCCTCCACTTT.

This chain joins TRBV9 and TRBJ2-7, with TRBD2 matching 9 bases. In germline, CDR1 is SGDLS, CDR2 YYNGEE. The CDR3 is made up of 13 amino acids. J gave up 7 bases and V 4 bases, and 6 bases lay outside the gene matches. Here the CDR3 DNA reads TGTGCCAGCAGCCCCGGGACTAGCAGTGAGCAGTACTTC. This translates into CASSPGTSSEQYF.

The chain employs TRBV7-2 and TRBJ2-7, with D possibly being TRBD1 or TRBD2 (5 bases each). Trimming shortened V by 5 bases and J by 5 bases, and 13 bases separated the two germline ends. Germline V gene data show CDR1 as SGHTA and CDR2 as FQGNSA. The CDR3 is made up of 13 amino acids. DNA for the CDR3: TGTGCCAGCAGCCCCGGGACGGTAGACGAGCAGTACTTC. It is translated as CASSPGTVDEQYF.

This chain connects TRBV28 to TRBJ1-2, with D uncertain. Trimming shortened V by 4 bases and J by 3 bases, and 15 bases separated the two germline ends. Germline CDR1 reads MDHEN; CDR2 reads SYDVKM. CDR3 length: 15 residues. In DNA form, the CDR3 reads TGTGCCAGCAGTTATGCCCTGGGGTCCGACTATGGCTACACCTTC. Protein: CASSYALGSDYGYTF.

The V call is TRBV30, the J call TRBJ2-7, with 8 bases that match TRBD2. Germline trimming cut 3 bases from V and 6 bases from J; bases unmatched to any gene: 13. CDR3 length equals 15 residues. CDR1 is GTSNPN and CDR2 is SVGIG in the germline V gene (reference sequence). The CDR3: CAWRRAGGHSGEQYF. CDR3 in DNA: TGTGCCTGGAGGAGGGCGGGAGGCCATTCGGGCGAGCAGTACTTC.